The present TCR beta chain was sequenced within a study of blood T cell repertoires in COVID-19. This study enrolled people aged roughly 18 to 100 from approximately 24 US geographic areas. J was trimmed by 5 bases and V by 3 bases; bases with no gene match: 8. Germline assignment: CDR1 DFQATT and CDR2 SNEGSKA (reference sequence). The CDR3 sequence is 15 residues long. Some clones are missing from TCRdb's copy, which holds only in-frame ones; the method was immunoSEQ multiplex PCR. The table lists 200,000 to 250,000 clones, around 88% of them singletons. The sample consisted of PBMCs or T cells enriched from blood (not recorded which). The receptor was derived from a woman in her 50s with acute COVID-19. The chain recombines TRBV20-1 with TRBJ1-4; TRBD1 aligns across 8 bases. The chain's CDR3 is CSASLRTGWNEKLFF. CDR3 bases: TGCAGTGCTAGTCTCCGGACAGGGTGGAATGAAAAACTGTTTTTT.